The 12 T cell receptor beta chains given below trace back to one sample, sequenced in a study of T-cell reconstitution after alpha-beta-depleted transplantation in children. Preparation of the TCRbeta library involved a method that used unique molecular identifiers. TCRdb re-derived calls from the PCR reads in MiXCR, one entry per CDR3 protein. The sample comprises 490,000 or so distinct CDR3 sequences, around 12% of which are singletons, and around 6% rests with the top ten. The sample in question was PBMCs from the stem cell graft donor, obtained from the stem cell graft. The source is a human donor who donated a stem cell graft to a child with combined immunodeficiency.

At least ten counts were recorded for this clonotype. The rearrangement joins TRBV4-3 to TRBJ2-2; D not certain. Germline V CDR1 and CDR2: LGHNA, YSLEER. This CDR3 has 14 residues. V was shortened by 0 bases and J by 4 bases, with 6 bases between the two germline ends. The CDR3 bases are TGCGCCAGCAGCCAAGATTTAGTCACCGGGGAGCTGTTTTTT. Encoded protein: CASSQDLVTGELFF.

This clonotype was seen ten or more times. One junction end does not reproduce the germline sequence, and a read error may be involved. The V and J genes are TRBV24-1 and TRBJ2-3, with a tentative D call TRBD1 (6 bases). Looked up from germline, CDR1 is KGHDR and CDR2 is SFDVKD. There are 17 residues in the CDR3. The CDR3 loop is CATSDRDRTRSKDTQYF. For the CDR3, the DNA is TGTGCCACCAGTGATCGCGACAGGACTCGTAGCAAAGATACGCAGTATTTT.

The chain is built from TRBV20-1 and TRBJ2-4; D not resolved. The CDR3 is 13 residues long. V was shortened by 6 bases and J by 3 bases, with 12 bases between the two germline ends. Germline CDR1 is DFQATT and CDR2 is SNEGSKA (reference sequence). Here the CDR3 reads CSAVDTGKNIQYF. DNA for the CDR3: TGCAGTGCCGTAGACACCGGCAAAAACATTCAGTACTTC.

The chain couples TRBV4-3 to TRBJ2-6, with D perhaps matching TRBD1 or TRBD2 (6 bases each). The ends were cut back, 4 bases at V and 4 bases at J, with 20 bases in the middle. CDR3 length equals 18 residues. Germline V gives CDR1 LGHNA, CDR2 YSLEER. CDR3 DNA: TGCGCCAGCAGCCCCCATGGCCAGGGGAGGATGGGGGCCAACGTCCTGACTTTC. Encoded protein: CASSPHGQGRMGANVLTF.

This clonotype came up a few times. This chain links TRBV3-1 with TRBJ1-1, with D unresolved. The ends were cut back, 4 bases at V and 2 bases at J, with 14 bases in the middle. The CDR3 spans 15 residues. CDR1 is LGHDT, CDR2 YNNKEL, per germline (reference sequence). CDR3 region: CASSPDGSPNTEAFF. The CDR3 DNA is TGTGCCAGCAGCCCAGACGGGTCTCCAAACACTGAAGCTTTCTTT.

The V gene is TRBV6-2 or TRBV6-3, the J gene TRBJ1-6; D is undetermined. This CDR3 comprises 13 residues. The germline V gene encodes CDR1 MNHEY and CDR2 SVGEGT. The germline V and J ends were trimmed by 4 bases and 6 bases, with 7 bases remaining between them. The CDR3 region is CASSLEANSPLHF. CDR3 coding DNA: TGTGCCAGCAGTTTGGAAGCTAATTCACCCCTCCACTTT.

This chain uses TRBV19 with TRBJ2-1; 8 bases are shared with TRBD2. The trim removed 6 bases at V and 6 bases at J, leaving 4 bases unmatched. This CDR3 comprises 13 residues. CDR1 LNHDA and CDR2 SQIVND come from the germline V gene (reference sequence). DNA for the CDR3: TGTGCCAGTAGGCGGGGGGCGGTCAATGAGCAGTTCTTC. Its translation: CASRRGAVNEQFF.

This clonotype came up many times. This chain joins TRBV10-3 and TRBJ2-1; 13 nucleotides agree with TRBD2. Germline V gene lookup returns CDR1 ENHRY and CDR2 SYGVKD. The CDR3 runs to 16 residues. The junction had 9 bases not matched to a gene; V was cut back by 5 bases and J by 8 bases. In nucleotides, the CDR3 is TGTGCCATCAGTACTCGAGGACTAGCGGGAGAGCATGAGCAGTTCTTC. Its translation is CAISTRGLAGEHEQFF.

This clonotype came up many times. The CDR3 region is CSASGPGAGARSYEQYF. Written as DNA, the CDR3 is TGCAGTGCTAGTGGCCCGGGGGCGGGGGCGAGATCCTACGAGCAGTACTTC. The J gene is TRBJ2-7, the V gene TRBV20-1; a weak D match, TRBD2 (7 bases). V was clipped by 3 bases and J by 1 base, with 22 bases between them. From germline, CDR1 is DFQATT and CDR2 SNEGSKA (reference sequence). The CDR3 loop spans 17 amino acids.

This clonotype was found many times. The genes are TRBV3-1 and TRBJ2-2, with D unclear. The CDR3 is 17 amino acids. CDR1 and CDR2 from the germline V gene are LGHDT and YNNKEL (reference sequence). V gave up 2 bases and J gave up 0 bases, with 13 bases separating them. CDR3 nucleotides: TGTGCCAGCAGCCAATCTGGGCCATACGCGAACACCGGGGAGCTGTTTTTT. Translated: CASSQSGPYANTGELFF.

V and J are TRBV7-8 and TRBJ2-1; 8 nucleotides line up with TRBD2. The CDR3 has 15 residues. Trimming took 4 bases from V and 6 from J; bases not matched to a gene: 8. Germline V lookup: CDR1 SGHVS, CDR2 FQNEAQ. CDR3: CASSYLAGRSNEQFF. Written as DNA, the CDR3 is TGTGCCAGCAGCTACTTAGCGGGGCGTTCCAATGAGCAGTTCTTC.

Only a few counts were recorded for this clonotype. The chain has TRBV20-1 and TRBJ2-1; D might be TRBD2 (5 bases). Trimming took 5 bases from V and 15 from J, leaving 26 bases between them. CDR3 length: 14 amino acids. Germline-derived CDR1 and CDR2 are DFQATT and SNEGSKA (reference sequence). DNA for the CDR3: TGCAGTGCTCCCTTCGGGGTCACCCAGGCGAGCAGGTTCTTC. Protein product: CSAPFGVTQASRFF.